This T cell receptor beta chain was found in a study of identical twins. The CDR3 is made up of 14 amino acids. V gave up 6 bases and J gave up 10 bases; unmatched junction bases: 13. Germline CDR1 is DFQATT and CDR2 is SNEGSKA (reference sequence). A few counts support this clonotype. TCRdb reanalysed the 5' RACE reads using MiXCR and keeps one entry per CDR3 protein. The sample has about 240,000 distinct CDR3 sequences; about 11% are singletons. Material for sequencing was memory T cells sorted from blood. The receptor comes from a man aged 50 to 60 in good health. The chain uses TRBV20-1 and TRBJ2-1; 9 bases align to TRBD1. This chain's CDR3 is CSAHSTGGAGEQFF. The CDR3 nucleotides read TGCAGTGCCCACAGCACAGGGGGCGCGGGGGAGCAGTTCTTC.